These T cell receptor beta chains were read from a single sample in a study of radiation and T cells in renal cell carcinoma. TCRdb's table, derived via immunoSEQ multiplex PCR, lists solely in-frame clones and lacks some. The sample yields over 85,000 clones, over 80% seen once. The sequences come from blood, collected from a patient whose treatment included radiotherapy and nephrectomy. The receptors were sampled from a man between 50 and 59 years old with renal cell carcinoma. Each CDR3 is given with its conserved first and last residue. A D gene is named only where the DNA matches it firmly. For some rows the clone size is stated as once, few or many, or as a class when expanded; others skip it.

CDR3: CASSPPGTGGGEQYF
DNA: TGTGCCAGCTCACCGCCCGGGACAGGGGGCGGCGAGCAGTACTTC
D: TRBD1
V: TRBV18
J: TRBJ2-7
size: -

CDR3: CASSGGQDGYTF
DNA: TGTGCCAGCTCGGGGGGCCAGGATGGCTACACCTTC
D: -
V: TRBV6-1
J: TRBJ1-2
size: -

CDR3: CASSIDQRYGYTF
DNA: TGTGCCAGTAGTATAGACCAGAGATATGGCTACACCTTC
D: -
V: TRBV19
J: TRBJ1-2
size: -

CDR3: CAWKVGGNTEAFF
DNA: TGTGCCTGGAAGGTAGGGGGTAACACTGAAGCTTTCTTT
D: -
V: TRBV30
J: TRBJ1-1
size: few

CDR3: CASSLDSHEKLFF
DNA: TGCGCCAGCAGCTTGGACAGTCATGAAAAACTGTTTTTT
D: -
V: TRBV5-1
J: TRBJ1-4
size: -

CDR3: CAWRGGWSGYTF
DNA: TGTGCCTGGAGGGGAGGGTGGTCTGGCTACACCTTC
D: -
V: TRBV30
J: TRBJ1-2
size: -

CDR3: CASSFYNYEQYF
DNA: TGTGCCAGCAGCTTTTATAACTACGAGCAGTACTTC
D: -
V: TRBV5-6
J: TRBJ2-7
size: -

CDR3: CASSLYMGTENSPLHF
DNA: TGTGCCAGCAGTTTATATATGGGGACAGAAAATTCACCCCTCCACTTT
D: TRBD1
V: TRBV28
J: TRBJ1-6
size: -

CDR3: CASSPLGGVRDRAGEQYF
DNA: TGTGCCAGCAGCCCCCTGGGGGGGGTGCGGGACAGGGCGGGCGAGCAGTACTTC
D: TRBD1
V: TRBV7-9
J: TRBJ2-7
size: -

CDR3: CASSLSASGGTDTQYF
DNA: TGTGCCAGCAGCTTAAGCGCTAGCGGCGGCACAGATACGCAGTATTTT
D: TRBD2
V: TRBV7-2
J: TRBJ2-3
size: -

CDR3: CASSSHYGYTF
DNA: TGTGCCAGCAGCTCGCACTATGGCTACACCTTC
D: -
V: TRBV7-2
J: TRBJ1-2
size: -

CDR3: CASKRLRSGDSGEQYF
DNA: TGTGCCAGCAAGCGGTTGAGGAGCGGGGATTCGGGCGAGCAGTACTTC
D: TRBD2
V: TRBV7-9
J: TRBJ2-7
size: many

CDR3: CSAPLNTQYF
DNA: TGCAGTGCTCCCCTGAATACGCAGTATTTT
D: -
V: TRBV20-1
J: TRBJ2-3
size: -

CDR3: CASSLAPQETQYF
DNA: TGCGCCAGCAGCTTGGCACCGCAAGAGACCCAGTACTTC
D: -
V: TRBV5-1
J: TRBJ2-5
size: few

CDR3: CASRDGGAEQPQHF
DNA: TGCGCCAGCAGGGATGGGGGGGCTGAGCAGCCCCAGCATTTT
D: -
V: TRBV5-1
J: TRBJ1-5
size: -

CDR3: CASTNQGTSGANVLTF
DNA: TGCGCCAGTACGAATCAAGGGACCTCTGGGGCCAACGTCCTGACTTTC
D: -
V: TRBV5-1
J: TRBJ2-6
size: -

CDR3: CSALGQGSNYGYGYTF
DNA: TGCAGCGCCCTCGGACAGGGGAGTAACTATGGCTATGGCTACACCTTC
D: TRBD1
V: TRBV29-1
J: TRBJ1-2
size: -

CDR3: CATGDFYNEQFF
DNA: TGTGCCACGGGGGACTTCTACAATGAGCAGTTCTTC
D: -
V: TRBV10-3
J: TRBJ2-1
size: -

CDR3: CASSVVALPLAAHEQYF
DNA: TGTGCCAGCAGCGTAGTTGCGTTACCTCTAGCGGCCCACGAGCAGTACTTC
D: TRBD2
V: TRBV9
J: TRBJ2-7
size: -

CDR3: CASSTTGGTGELFF
DNA: TGTGCCAGCAGCACGACAGGGGGCACCGGGGAGCTGTTTTTT
D: TRBD1
V: TRBV9
J: TRBJ2-2
size: -

CDR3: CASKRDGSTDTQYF
DNA: TGTGCCAGTAAGCGGGATGGTTCCACAGATACGCAGTATTTT
D: TRBD2
V: TRBV7-9
J: TRBJ2-3
size: -

CDR3: CASSREWTNYNEQFF
DNA: TGTGCCAGCAGCCGCGAATGGACAAACTACAATGAGCAGTTCTTC
D: -
V: TRBV7-2
J: TRBJ2-1
size: once

CDR3: CASSGSRGGYGYTF
DNA: TGTGCCAGCAGTGGATCCAGGGGTGGCTATGGCTACACCTTC
D: -
V: TRBV2
J: TRBJ1-2
size: -

CDR3: CASSRANVLTF
DNA: TGTGCCAGCAGTAGGGCCAACGTCCTGACTTTC
D: -
V: TRBV7-2
J: TRBJ2-6
size: -

CDR3: CASSEGGQREKLFF
DNA: TGCGCCAGCAGTGAGGGGGGGCAACGCGAAAAACTGTTTTTT
D: -
V: TRBV10-1
J: TRBJ1-4
size: once

CDR3: CASRLTGGDQETQYF
DNA: TGTGCCAGTAGATTGACAGGGGGGGACCAAGAGACCCAGTACTTC
D: TRBD1
V: TRBV19
J: TRBJ2-5
size: -

CDR3: CASSSGTDNEQFF
DNA: TGTGCCAGCAGCTCCGGGACAGATAATGAGCAGTTCTTC
D: TRBD1
V: TRBV5-4
J: TRBJ2-1
size: -

CDR3: CASSPGTGGLRQYF
DNA: TGTGCCAGCAGCCCCGGGACAGGGGGCTTAAGGCAGTACTTC
D: TRBD1
V: TRBV7-6
J: TRBJ2-7
size: few

CDR3: CASKQQGSNQPQHF
DNA: TGTGCCAGCAAGCAACAGGGTAGCAATCAGCCCCAGCATTTT
D: -
V: TRBV2
J: TRBJ1-5
size: -

CDR3: CSAPGATEAFF
DNA: TGCAGCGCACCAGGGGCCACTGAAGCTTTCTTT
D: -
V: TRBV20-1
J: TRBJ1-1
size: -

CDR3: CASSLGTLPDTQYF
DNA: TGTGCCAGCAGCCTAGGGACTTTACCAGATACGCAGTATTTT
D: -
V: TRBV7-3
J: TRBJ2-3
size: -

CDR3: CASSQEQGRDTEAFF
DNA: TGCGCCAGCAGCCAGGAACAGGGGAGAGACACTGAAGCTTTCTTT
D: TRBD1
V: TRBV4-3
J: TRBJ1-1
size: -

CDR3: CAISEWPGQGAEEQYF
DNA: TGTGCCATCAGTGAGTGGCCGGGACAGGGGGCGGAAGAGCAGTACTTC
D: TRBD1
V: TRBV10-3
J: TRBJ2-7
size: -

CDR3: CASSPRTSGGVIGELFF
DNA: TGTGCCAGCAGCCCACGGACTAGCGGGGGGGTTATCGGGGAGCTGTTTTTT
D: TRBD2
V: TRBV9
J: TRBJ2-2
size: -

CDR3: CASSRGQGLNTEAFF
DNA: TGTGCCAGCAGCCGAGGACAGGGCCTGAACACTGAAGCTTTCTTT
D: TRBD1
V: TRBV14
J: TRBJ1-1
size: -

CDR3: CASRPPSRQGISGYTF
DNA: TGTGCCAGCAGACCCCCTTCGAGACAAGGAATCTCTGGCTACACCTTC
D: -
V: TRBV27
J: TRBJ1-2
size: -

CDR3: CASSGDRAGNQPQHF
DNA: TGTGCCAGCAGCGGGGACAGGGCTGGCAATCAGCCCCAGCATTTT
D: TRBD1
V: TRBV25-1
J: TRBJ1-5
size: -

CDR3: CASSSGGTKSQYF
DNA: TGTGCCAGCAGTTCTGGCGGGACTAAGAGCCAGTATTTT
D: TRBD2
V: TRBV28
J: TRBJ2-3
size: -

CDR3: CSRVQGQGYEQYF
DNA: TGCAGTAGGGTTCAGGGACAGGGCTACGAGCAGTACTTC
D: TRBD1
V: TRBV29-1
J: TRBJ2-7
size: -

CDR3: CASGTSGYEQYF
DNA: TGTGCCAGCGGGACTAGCGGCTACGAGCAGTACTTC
D: TRBD2
V: TRBV19
J: TRBJ2-7
size: -

CDR3: CASSPGQGNTEAFF
DNA: TGCGCCAGCAGCCCCGGACAGGGGAACACTGAAGCTTTCTTT
D: TRBD1
V: TRBV5-1
J: TRBJ1-1
size: few

CDR3: CAWSAGQYSEAFF
DNA: TGTGCCTGGAGTGCCGGGCAGTACTCCGAAGCTTTCTTT
D: -
V: TRBV30
J: TRBJ1-1
size: -

CDR3: CASSPGDTGYTF
DNA: TGTGCCAGCAGCCCGGGGGACACCGGCTACACCTTC
D: -
V: TRBV7-3
J: TRBJ1-2
size: -

CDR3: CASSPSGTDTQYF
DNA: TGCGCCAGCAGCCCTAGCGGGACGGATACGCAGTATTTT
D: TRBD2
V: TRBV5-1
J: TRBJ2-3
size: few

CDR3: CASSLSVNTEAFF
DNA: TGCGCCAGCAGCTTGTCAGTGAACACTGAAGCTTTCTTT
D: -
V: TRBV5-1
J: TRBJ1-1
size: -

CDR3: CASRMRQGLSYEQYF
DNA: TGTGCCAGCAGGATGAGACAGGGCCTCTCCTACGAGCAGTACTTC
D: TRBD1
V: TRBV6-1
J: TRBJ2-7
size: -

CDR3: CASSGLAGVHEQYF
DNA: TGTGCCAGCAGCGGACTAGCGGGAGTCCACGAGCAGTACTTC
D: TRBD2
V: TRBV6-6
J: TRBJ2-7
size: -

CDR3: CASSARGLEAYGYTF
DNA: TGTGCCAGCAGCGCCAGGGGGCTGGAAGCATATGGCTACACCTTC
D: TRBD1
V: TRBV9
J: TRBJ1-2
size: -

CDR3: CASRKSGGTGDTQYF
DNA: TGTGCCAGCAGGAAAAGCGGGGGCACTGGAGATACGCAGTATTTT
D: TRBD2
V: TRBV6-1
J: TRBJ2-3
size: -